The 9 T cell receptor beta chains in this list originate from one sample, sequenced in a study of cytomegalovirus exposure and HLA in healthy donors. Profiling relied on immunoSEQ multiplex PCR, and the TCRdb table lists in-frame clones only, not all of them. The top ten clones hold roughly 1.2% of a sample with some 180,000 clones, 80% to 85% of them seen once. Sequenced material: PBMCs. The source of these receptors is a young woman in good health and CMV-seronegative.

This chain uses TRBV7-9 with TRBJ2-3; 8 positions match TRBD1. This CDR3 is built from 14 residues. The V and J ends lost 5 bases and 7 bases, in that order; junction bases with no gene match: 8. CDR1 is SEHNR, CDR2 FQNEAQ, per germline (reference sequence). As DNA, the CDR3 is TGTGCCAGCAGCCAGGGGGCAGCTGGGAATACGCAGTATTTT. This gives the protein CASSQGAAGNTQYF.

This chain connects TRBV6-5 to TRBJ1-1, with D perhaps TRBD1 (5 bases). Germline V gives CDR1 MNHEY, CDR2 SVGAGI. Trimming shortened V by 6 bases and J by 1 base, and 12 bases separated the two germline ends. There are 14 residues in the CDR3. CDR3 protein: CASSPIDRNTEAFF. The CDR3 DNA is TGTGCCAGCAGCCCCATTGACAGGAACACTGAAGCTTTCTTT.

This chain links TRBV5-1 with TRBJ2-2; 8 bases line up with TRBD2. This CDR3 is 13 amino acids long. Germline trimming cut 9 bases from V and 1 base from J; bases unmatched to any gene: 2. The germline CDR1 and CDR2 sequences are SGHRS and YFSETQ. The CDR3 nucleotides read TGCGCCACAACTAGCGGGAACACCGGGGAGCTGTTTTTT. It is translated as CATTSGNTGELFF.

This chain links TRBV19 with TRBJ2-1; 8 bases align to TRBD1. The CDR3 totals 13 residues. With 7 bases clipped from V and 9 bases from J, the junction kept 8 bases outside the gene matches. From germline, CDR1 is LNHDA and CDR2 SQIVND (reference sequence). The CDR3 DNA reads TGTGCCAGTACAGGGCAGGGGGCGGGTGAGCAGTTCTTC. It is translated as CASTGQGAGEQFF.

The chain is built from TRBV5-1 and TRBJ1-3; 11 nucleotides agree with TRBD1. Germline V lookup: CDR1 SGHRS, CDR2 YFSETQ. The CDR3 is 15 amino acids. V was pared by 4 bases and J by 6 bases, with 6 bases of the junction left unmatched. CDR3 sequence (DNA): TGCGCCAGCAGCGCCAGGGGACAGGGGGAAAACACCATATATTTT. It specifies CASSARGQGENTIYF.

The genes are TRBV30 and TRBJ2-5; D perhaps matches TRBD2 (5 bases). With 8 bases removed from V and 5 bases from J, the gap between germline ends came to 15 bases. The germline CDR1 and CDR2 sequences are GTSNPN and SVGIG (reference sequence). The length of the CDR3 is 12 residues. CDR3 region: CARRDLAETQYF. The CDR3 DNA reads TGTGCCCGCCGGGATCTTGCGGAGACCCAGTACTTC.

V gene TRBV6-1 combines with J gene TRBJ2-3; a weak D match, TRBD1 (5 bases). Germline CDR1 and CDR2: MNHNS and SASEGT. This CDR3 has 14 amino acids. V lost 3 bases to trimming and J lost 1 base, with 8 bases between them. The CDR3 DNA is TGTGCCAGCAGTGAGTCCAGGGGCACAGATACGCAGTATTTT. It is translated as CASSESRGTDTQYF.

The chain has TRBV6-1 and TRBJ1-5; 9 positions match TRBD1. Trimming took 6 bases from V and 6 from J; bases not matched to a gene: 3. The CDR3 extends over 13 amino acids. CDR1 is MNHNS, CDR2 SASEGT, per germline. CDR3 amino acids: CASRSTGGQPQHF. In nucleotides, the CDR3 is TGTGCCAGCAGGTCGACAGGGGGTCAGCCCCAGCATTTT.

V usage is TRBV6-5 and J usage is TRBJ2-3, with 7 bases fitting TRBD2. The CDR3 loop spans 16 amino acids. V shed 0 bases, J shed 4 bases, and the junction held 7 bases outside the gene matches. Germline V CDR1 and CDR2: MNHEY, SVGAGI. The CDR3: CASSYSRASGSDTQYF. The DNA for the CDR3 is TGTGCCAGCAGTTACTCGCGGGCTAGCGGATCAGATACGCAGTATTTT.